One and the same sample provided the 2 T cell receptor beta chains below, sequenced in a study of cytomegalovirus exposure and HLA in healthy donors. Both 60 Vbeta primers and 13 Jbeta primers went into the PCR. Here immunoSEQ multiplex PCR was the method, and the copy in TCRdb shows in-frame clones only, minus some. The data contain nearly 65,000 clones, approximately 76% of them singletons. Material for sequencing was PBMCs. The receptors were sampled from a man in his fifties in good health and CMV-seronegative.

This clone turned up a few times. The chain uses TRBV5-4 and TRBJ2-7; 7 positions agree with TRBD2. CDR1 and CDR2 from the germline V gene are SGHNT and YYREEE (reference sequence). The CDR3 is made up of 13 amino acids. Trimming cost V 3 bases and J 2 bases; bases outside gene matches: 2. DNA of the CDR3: TGTGCCAGCAGCTACGGGAGGACCTACGAGCAGTACTTC. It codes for CASSYGRTYEQYF.

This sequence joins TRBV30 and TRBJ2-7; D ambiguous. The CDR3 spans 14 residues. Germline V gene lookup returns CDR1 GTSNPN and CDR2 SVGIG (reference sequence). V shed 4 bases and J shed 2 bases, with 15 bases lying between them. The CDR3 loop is CAWNGPNSTYEQYF. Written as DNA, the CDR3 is TGTGCCTGGAATGGTCCGAACAGTACCTACGAGCAGTACTTC.